The rows below give T cell receptor beta chains drawn from one sample of a study of metastatic and nonmetastatic thyroid tumors. TCRdb ran MiXCR on the PCR reads. In the table there are about 16,000 clones, roughly 26% of which are singletons. What was sequenced was tumor tissue. All receptors come from a male donor with papillary thyroid cancer or a benign thyroid nodule (not recorded which). Some clones in this sample may be carry-over from other donors' samples. Each CDR3 is given with its conserved first and last residue. Each record gives: J gene, V gene, D gene, clone size, CDR3 DNA, CDR3 protein. A D gene is named only where the DNA matches it firmly. Clone size is given for some rows only: seen once, a few or many times, or a class if the clone is expanded.

J: TRBJ2-3
V: TRBV20-1
D: .
size: .
DNA: TGCAGTGCTAGAGAGGCTGGGAGAGCGGTGGAAGGCCAGTATTTT
CDR3: CSAREAGRAVEGQYF

J: TRBJ1-3
V: TRBV6-1
D: TRBD1
size: .
DNA: TGTGCCAGCAGTGAGGACAGGTTTTACTACTCTGGAAACACCATATATTTT
CDR3: CASSEDRFYYSGNTIYF

J: TRBJ2-2
V: TRBV28
D: .
size: many
DNA: TGTGCCAGCAGGGTCCGGCCCAACACCGGGGAGCTGTTTTTT
CDR3: CASRVRPNTGELFF

J: TRBJ1-6
V: TRBV6-1
D: TRBD1
size: few
DNA: TGTGCCAGCAGTAAAAGCACTGGACAGGGAAGAGGGTCACCCCTCCACTTT
CDR3: CASSKSTGQGRGSPLHF

J: TRBJ2-3
V: TRBV11-1
D: .
size: once
DNA: TGTGCCAGCAGCTTGGGGCAGGGCAACACAGATACGCAGTATTTT
CDR3: CASSLGQGNTDTQYF

J: TRBJ2-4
V: TRBV9
D: TRBD1
size: many
DNA: TGTGCCAGCAGCCCCCAAGCGGGACAGGGCATTCAGTACTTC
CDR3: CASSPQAGQGIQYF

J: TRBJ2-7
V: TRBV6-5
D: TRBD2
size: .
DNA: TGTGCCAGCAGTTATGGGCGGGAGGCCTCCTACGAGCAGTACTTC
CDR3: CASSYGREASYEQYF

J: TRBJ1-2
V: TRBV12-3/TRBV12-4
D: TRBD1
size: few
DNA: TGTGCCAGCAGCTACTTCCTCAAATCGGGGACAGCCGGCTACACCTTC
CDR3: CASSYFLKSGTAGYTF

J: TRBJ1-5
V: TRBV20-1
D: TRBD1
size: .
DNA: TGCAGTGCCACTTCAGGGGGGGGCAATCAGCCCCAGCATTTT
CDR3: CSATSGGGNQPQHF

J: TRBJ1-2
V: TRBV27
D: .
size: .
DNA: TGTGCCAGCAGTTTCCTAGGGATGTGTGGCTACACCTTC
CDR3: CASSFLGMCGYTF

J: TRBJ1-2
V: TRBV4-3
D: TRBD1
size: .
DNA: TGCGCCAGCAGCCAAGAAACGGGACAGGGATATGGCTACACCTTC
CDR3: CASSQETGQGYGYTF

J: TRBJ1-6
V: TRBV7-2
D: TRBD1
size: medium-sized
DNA: TGTGCCAGCAGCTTCCAGGGGGGCCATAATTCACCCCTCCACTTT
CDR3: CASSFQGGHNSPLHF

J: TRBJ2-1
V: TRBV27
D: TRBD2
size: few
DNA: TGTGCCAGCAGTCCCGCTAGCGGGAGTTTCGGTGAGCAGTTCTTC
CDR3: CASSPASGSFGEQFF

J: TRBJ2-7
V: TRBV6-2/TRBV6-3
D: .
size: .
DNA: TGTGCCAGCAGTTTCTTACAACCCAATTCCTACGAGCAGTACTTC
CDR3: CASSFLQPNSYEQYF

J: TRBJ2-2
V: TRBV29-1
D: TRBD1
size: many
DNA: TGCAGCGTCGGACAGGGACACGGGGAGCTGTTTTTT
CDR3: CSVGQGHGELFF